The clone carrying this T cell receptor beta chain showed up just a few times. The antigen is undetermined. The source of the sample is a study of CD8+CD57+ T cells in acquired aplastic anemia. Turning to the study itself: Each DNA sample taken from sorted CD4+ and CD8+ cells came to about 3 ug on average. General study results and limits: With respect to CD8+ Simpson's diversity, patients and controls did not differ significantly. Found in both controls and patients were twenty-nine CD8+ CDR3 sequences.

Patients who underwent sequencing had shown CD8+CD57+ cell expansion by flow cytometry. CDR3 and TCR beta VDJ profiling relied on genomic DNA as the template. TCRdb independently ran MiXCR on the reads; one entry per CDR3 protein. The sample lists 160,000 or so distinct CDR3 sequences; roughly half were seen once. The origin of this receptor is a human donor with aplastic anemia. The sequencing input was sorted CD4+, CD8+, or CD8+CD57+ T cells (not recorded which) from PBMCs.

The CDR3 bases are TGTGCCACCAGCAGGAGGGGGGGCCGACTTAAATCACCCCTCCACTTT. Protein sequence: CATSRRGGRLKSPLHF. The chain combines TRBV15 with TRBJ1-6, with TRBD1 as a possible D gene (6 bases). The CDR3 is 16 amino acids. The germline V and J ends were trimmed by 3 bases and 10 bases, with 19 bases remaining between them. Germline values: CDR1 LNHNV, CDR2 YYDKDF (reference sequence).